This T cell receptor (beta chain) originates from a study of T cells in Graves' hyperthyroidism and ophthalmopathy. Study-wide context: Peripheral blood was drawn at first diagnosis, prior to all treatment. Overall study results and limits: Most clonotypes expanded in thyroid above 0.001 were likewise present in blood.

PBMCs were derived from around 10 ml fresh peripheral blood. Amplified regions were TCR beta CDR3 sequences from RNA transcripts. First-round RT-PCR of the TCR CDR3 relied on the HTBI primer set. Via MiXCR, TCRdb re-called the multiplex PCR reads, giving one row per CDR3 protein. The sample has about 400,000 distinct CDR3 sequences; 20% to 30% are singletons. The table lists this clonotype with a few counts. Its specificity is not known. The V end lost 0 bases, the J end lost 6 bases, and 15 bases lay between the germline ends. The CDR3 runs to 15 residues. CDR1 and CDR2 (germline): DFQATT, SNEGSKA (reference sequence).

Specimen: blood. The sequence was collected from a man in his forties or fifties with Graves' hyperthyroidism. The chain couples TRBV20-1 to TRBJ2-1; D remains ambiguous. The CDR3 coding sequence is TGCAGTGCTAGAGATCAACTCACCCAATTCAATGAGCAGTTCTTC. This sequence encodes CSARDQLTQFNEQFF.